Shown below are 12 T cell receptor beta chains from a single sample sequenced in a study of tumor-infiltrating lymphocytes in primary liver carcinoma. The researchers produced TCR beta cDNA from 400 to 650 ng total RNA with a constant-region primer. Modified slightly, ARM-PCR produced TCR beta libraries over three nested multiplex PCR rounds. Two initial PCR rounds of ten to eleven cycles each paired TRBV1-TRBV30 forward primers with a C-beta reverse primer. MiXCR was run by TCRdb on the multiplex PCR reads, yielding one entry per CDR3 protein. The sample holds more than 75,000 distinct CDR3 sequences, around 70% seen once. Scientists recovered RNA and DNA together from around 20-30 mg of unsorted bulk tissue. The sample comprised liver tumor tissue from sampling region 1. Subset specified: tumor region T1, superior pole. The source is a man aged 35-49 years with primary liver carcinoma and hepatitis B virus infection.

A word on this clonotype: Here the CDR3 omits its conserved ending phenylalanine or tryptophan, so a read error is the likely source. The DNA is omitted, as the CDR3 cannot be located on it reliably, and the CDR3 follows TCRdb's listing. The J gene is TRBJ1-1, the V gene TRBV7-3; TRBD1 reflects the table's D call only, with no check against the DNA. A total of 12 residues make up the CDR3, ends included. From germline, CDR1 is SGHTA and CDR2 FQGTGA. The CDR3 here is CASSSGGTEVFI.

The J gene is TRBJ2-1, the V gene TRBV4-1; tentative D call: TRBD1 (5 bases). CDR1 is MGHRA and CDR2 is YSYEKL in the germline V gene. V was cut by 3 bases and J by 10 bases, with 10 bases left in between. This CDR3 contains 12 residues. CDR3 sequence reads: CASSHTGTEQFF. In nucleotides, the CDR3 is TGCGCCAGCAGCCATACAGGAACCGAGCAGTTCTTC.

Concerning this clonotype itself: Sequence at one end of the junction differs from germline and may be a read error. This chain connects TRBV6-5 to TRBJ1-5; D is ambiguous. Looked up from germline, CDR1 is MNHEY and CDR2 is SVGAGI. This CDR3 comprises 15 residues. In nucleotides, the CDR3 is TGTGCCAGCAGAAAAAACCGGGTCGGAAATCAGCCCCATCATTTT. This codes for CASRKNRVGNQPHHF.

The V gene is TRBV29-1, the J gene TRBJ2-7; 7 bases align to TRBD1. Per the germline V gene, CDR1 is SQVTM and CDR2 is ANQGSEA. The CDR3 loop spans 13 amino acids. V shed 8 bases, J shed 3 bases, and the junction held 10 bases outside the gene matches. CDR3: CSILTGTGYEQYF. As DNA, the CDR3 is TGCAGCATCCTGACAGGGACCGGCTACGAGCAGTACTTC.

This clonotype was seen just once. CDR3: CASSQRRGLDEQYF. The CDR3 region has the DNA TGTGCCAGCAGCCAGCGCAGGGGCCTAGATGAGCAGTACTTC. The chain combines TRBV6-5 with TRBJ2-1, with D maybe TRBD1 (6 bases). The J call may be faulty, since TRBJ2-7 better matches the DNA end. This CDR3 is built from 14 residues. CDR1 MNHEY and CDR2 SVGAGI come from the germline V gene.

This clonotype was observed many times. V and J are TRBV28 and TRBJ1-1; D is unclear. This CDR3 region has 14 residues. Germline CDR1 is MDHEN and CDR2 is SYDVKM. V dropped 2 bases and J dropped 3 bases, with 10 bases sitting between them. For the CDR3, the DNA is TGTGCCAGCAGTTTAGGTACGGATTACACTGAAGCTTTCTTT. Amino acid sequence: CASSLGTDYTEAFF. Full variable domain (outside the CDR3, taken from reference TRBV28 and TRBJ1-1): DVKVTQSSRYLVKRTGEKVFLECVQDMDHENMFWYRQDPGLGLRLIYFSYDVKMKEKGDIPEGYSVSREKKERFSLILESASTNQTSMYLCASSLGTDYTEAFFGQGTRLTVV.

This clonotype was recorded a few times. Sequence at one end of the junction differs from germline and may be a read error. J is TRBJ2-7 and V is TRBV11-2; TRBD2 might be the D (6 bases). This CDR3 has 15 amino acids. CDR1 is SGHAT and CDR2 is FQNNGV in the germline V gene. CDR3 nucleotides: TGTGCCAGCAGCTCCTTGGCGGGATCACCCTACGAGCGGTACTTC. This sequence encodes CASSSLAGSPYERYF. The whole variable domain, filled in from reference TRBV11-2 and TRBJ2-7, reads EAGVAQSPRYKIIEKRQSVAFWCNPISGHATLYWYQQILGQGPKLLIQFQNNGVVDDSQLPKDRFSAERLKGVDSTLKIQPAKLEDSAVYLCASSSLAGSPYERYFGPGTRLTVT.

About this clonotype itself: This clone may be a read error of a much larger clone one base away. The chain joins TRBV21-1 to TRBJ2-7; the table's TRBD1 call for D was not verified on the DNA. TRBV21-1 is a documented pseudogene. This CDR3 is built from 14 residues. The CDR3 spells CAVASRGGSHEQYF. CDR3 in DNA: TGTGCCGTTGCCTCGAGAGGGGGTAGCCACGAGCAGTACTTC.

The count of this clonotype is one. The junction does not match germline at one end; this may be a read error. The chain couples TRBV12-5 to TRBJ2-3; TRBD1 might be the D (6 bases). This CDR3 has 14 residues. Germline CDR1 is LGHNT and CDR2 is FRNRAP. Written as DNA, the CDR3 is TGTGTTAGTGGTTTGAGGACAGTGAAAGATACGCAGTATTTT. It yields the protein CVSGLRTVKDTQYF.

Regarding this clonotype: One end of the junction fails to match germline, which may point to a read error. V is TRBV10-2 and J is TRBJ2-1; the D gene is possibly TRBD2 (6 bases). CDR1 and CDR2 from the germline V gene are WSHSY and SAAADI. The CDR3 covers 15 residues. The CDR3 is CAGSDRRDAVNEQFF. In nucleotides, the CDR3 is TGCGCCGGCAGTGACCGGAGGGATGCGGTCAATGAGCAGTTCTTC.

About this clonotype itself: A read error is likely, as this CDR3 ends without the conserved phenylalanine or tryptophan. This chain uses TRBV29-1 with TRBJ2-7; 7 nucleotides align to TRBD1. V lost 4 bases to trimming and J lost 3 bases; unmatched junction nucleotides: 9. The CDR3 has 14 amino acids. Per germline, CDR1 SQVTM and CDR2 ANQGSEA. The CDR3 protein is CSVVRDRDFYEQYL. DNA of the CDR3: TGCAGCGTTGTTAGGGACAGAGATTTCTACGAGCAGTACCTC.

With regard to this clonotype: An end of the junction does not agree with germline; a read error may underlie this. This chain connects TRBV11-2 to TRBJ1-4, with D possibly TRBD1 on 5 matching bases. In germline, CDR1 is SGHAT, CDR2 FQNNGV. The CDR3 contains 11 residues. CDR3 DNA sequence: TGCGCCAGCAGCTTACAGGACCCACTGTTTTTT. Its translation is CASSLQDPLFF.